This T cell receptor beta chain was identified in a study of OX40 agonist ivuxolimab in advanced cancers. Looking at the study overall: One hepatocellular carcinoma and two cutaneous melanoma patients partially responded.

Only in-frame clones appear in the TCRdb table, and some are missing; sequencing was by immunoSEQ multiplex PCR. Of tens of thousands of clones listed, 86% were seen once; the top ten hold roughly 15%. Germline CDR1 and CDR2: SGDLS and YYNGEE. CDR3 size: 15 residues. Trimming took 0 bases from V and 2 from J; bases not matched to a gene: 5. Comments on this clone: Its specificity is unknown.

Points from the study as a whole: CD4+ and CD8+ blood T cells expanded clonally by week 6 at 0.1 to 3.0 mg/kg. Relative to CD4+, CD8+ T cells held more expanded clones on average.

The chain couples TRBV9 to TRBJ2-7; 7 bases align to TRBD2. This sample comprised CD4+ or CD8+ T cells sorted from blood, obtained in a trial of the OX40 agonist ivuxolimab. The clonotype was recovered from an adult with an advanced solid tumor such as melanoma, head and neck, liver or kidney cancer. CDR3 loop: CASSVEAAGPYEQYF. The CDR3 DNA reads as TGTGCCAGCAGCGTAGAGGCAGCGGGGCCCTACGAGCAGTACTTC.